These T cell receptor beta chains were read from a single sample in a study of OX40 agonist ivuxolimab in advanced cancers. Assay: immunoSEQ multiplex PCR; the TCRdb copy retains only in-frame clones and omits some. The table lists about 100,000 clones, around nine tenths of them singletons. The source material was CD4+ or CD8+ T cells sorted from blood, sampled in a trial of the OX40 agonist ivuxolimab. The receptors stem from an adult with an advanced solid tumor such as melanoma, head and neck, liver or kidney cancer. Both conserved end residues are trimmed from each CDR3.

v_call: TRBV2; cdr3_aa: ASSPGQGLKGQF
v_call: TRBV30; cdr3_aa: AWRGGQGKAF
v_call: TRBV27; cdr3_aa: ASSLGQKNTEAF
v_call: TRBV9; cdr3_aa: ASSVAGTDVGNTIY
v_call: TRBV4-2; cdr3_aa: ASSQSFGGVEKLF
v_call: TRBV6-1; cdr3_aa: ASSEGTGGAVNTEAF
v_call: TRBV30; cdr3_aa: AWIAAGGPNEQY
v_call: TRBV5-1; cdr3_aa: ASSLEPISSEKLF
v_call: TRBV30; cdr3_aa: AWSVYTGTGSYEQY
v_call: TRBV30; cdr3_aa: AWSVRQGTF
v_call: TRBV10-3; cdr3_aa: AISESSRGGLSTDTQY
v_call: TRBV19; cdr3_aa: ASSPPRTGPREQY
v_call: TRBV25-1; cdr3_aa: ASSSPPQGGAF
v_call: TRBV9; cdr3_aa: ASSVGAGELGQY
v_call: TRBV10-3; cdr3_aa: AISDRGAESTIY
v_call: TRBV6-1; cdr3_aa: ASTLNSGNTIY
v_call: TRBV30; cdr3_aa: AGGQNEAF
v_call: TRBV7-8; cdr3_aa: ASSLQGRDGYT
v_call: TRBV9; cdr3_aa: ASSPRTSGGRGTDTQY
v_call: TRBV5-1; cdr3_aa: ASSLTSGGNYNEQF
v_call: TRBV11-2; cdr3_aa: ASSPVGLAGQETQY
v_call: TRBV5-4; cdr3_aa: ASSLGTGGLYEQY
v_call: TRBV19; cdr3_aa: ASSTTAENQPQH
v_call: TRBV28; cdr3_aa: ASSLGVGSYGYT
v_call: TRBV6-5; cdr3_aa: ASKGADGETQY